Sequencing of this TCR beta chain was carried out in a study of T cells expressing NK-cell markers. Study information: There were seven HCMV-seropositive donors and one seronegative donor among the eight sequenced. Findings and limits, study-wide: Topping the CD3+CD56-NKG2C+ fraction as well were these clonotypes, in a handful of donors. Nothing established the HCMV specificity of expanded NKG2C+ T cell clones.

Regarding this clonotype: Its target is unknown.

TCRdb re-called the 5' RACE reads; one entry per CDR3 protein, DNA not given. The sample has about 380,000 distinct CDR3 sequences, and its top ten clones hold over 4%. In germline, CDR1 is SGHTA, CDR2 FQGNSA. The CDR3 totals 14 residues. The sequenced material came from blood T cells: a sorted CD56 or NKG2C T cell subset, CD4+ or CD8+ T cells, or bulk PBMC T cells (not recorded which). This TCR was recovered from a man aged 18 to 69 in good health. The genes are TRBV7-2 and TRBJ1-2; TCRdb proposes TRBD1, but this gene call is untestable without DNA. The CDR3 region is CASSLGGDSYGYTF.